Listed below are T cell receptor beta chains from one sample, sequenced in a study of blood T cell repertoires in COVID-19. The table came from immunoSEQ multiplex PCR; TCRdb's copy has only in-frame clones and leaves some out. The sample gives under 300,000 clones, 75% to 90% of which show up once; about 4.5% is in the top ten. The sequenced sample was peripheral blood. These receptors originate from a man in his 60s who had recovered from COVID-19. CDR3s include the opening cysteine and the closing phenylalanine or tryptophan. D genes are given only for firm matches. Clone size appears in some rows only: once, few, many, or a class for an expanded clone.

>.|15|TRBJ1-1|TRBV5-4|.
TGTGCCAGCCAAGAAAGGACAGACAAGAACACTGAAGCTTTCTTT
CASQERTDKNTEAFF
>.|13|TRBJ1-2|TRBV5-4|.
TGTGCCAGCAGCTTGGGAGAAAACTATGGCTACACCTTC
CASSLGENYGYTF
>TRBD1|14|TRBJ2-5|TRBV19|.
TGTGCCAGTAGTACCGGGACAGGGCGGGAGACCCAGTACTTC
CASSTGTGRETQYF
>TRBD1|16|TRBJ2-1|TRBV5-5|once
TGTGCCAGCAGCTTGGCAACCGGGACAGGAGGCAATGAGCAGTTCTTC
CASSLATGTGGNEQFF
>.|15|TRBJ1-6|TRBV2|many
TGTGCCAGCATATTCTCATCGGGAAGGTCTTCACCCCTCCACTTT
CASIFSSGRSSPLHF
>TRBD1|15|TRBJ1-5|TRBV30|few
TGTGCCTGGAGTGTAGGGGACAGGGGCAATCAGCCCCAGCATTTT
CAWSVGDRGNQPQHF
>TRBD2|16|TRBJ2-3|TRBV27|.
TGTGCCAGCAGAGGGGCCGGGACTAGCGAGACAGATACGCAGTATTTT
CASRGAGTSETDTQYF
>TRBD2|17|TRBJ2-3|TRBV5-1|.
TGCGCCAGCAGCCCCTACCCGACTAGCGGACGCACAGATACGCAGTATTTT
CASSPYPTSGRTDTQYF
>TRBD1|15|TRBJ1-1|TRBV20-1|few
TGCAGTGCTAGTTTTACAGGGGGTTTCAACACTGAAGCTTTCTTT
CSASFTGGFNTEAFF
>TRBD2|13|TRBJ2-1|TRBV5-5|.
TGTGCCAGCAGCCTAGCGGGGAGGGATGAGCAGTTCTTC
CASSLAGRDEQFF
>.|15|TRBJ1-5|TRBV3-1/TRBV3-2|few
TGTGCCAGCAGCCAAGGCAGGAACGGCAATCAGCCCCAGCATTTT
CASSQGRNGNQPQHF
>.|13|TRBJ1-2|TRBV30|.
TGTGCCTGGGGCAGGAGGGGAGGGAATGGCTACACCTTC
CAWGRRGGNGYTF
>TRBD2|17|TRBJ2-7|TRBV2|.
TGTGCCAGCAGTGATGGACTAGCGGGAGTAAGAATCTACGAGCAGTACTTC
CASSDGLAGVRIYEQYF
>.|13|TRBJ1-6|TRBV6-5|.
TGTGCCAGCAGGAACAGCTATAATTCACCCCTCCACTTT
CASRNSYNSPLHF
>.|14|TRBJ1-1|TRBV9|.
TGTGCCAGCAGCGTAGGAACCAGGGGCACTGAAGCTTTCTTT
CASSVGTRGTEAFF
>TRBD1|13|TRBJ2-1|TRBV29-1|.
TGCAGCGCCGGACGGGACAGCGGCAATGAGCAGTTCTTC
CSAGRDSGNEQFF
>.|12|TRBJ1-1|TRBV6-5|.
TGTGCCAGCAGCAGGGGTAGCGCTGAAGCTTTCTTT
CASSRGSAEAFF
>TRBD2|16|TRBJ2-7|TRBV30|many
TGTGCCTGGAACCCCTTTGGCGGCGGGGGTAGCTACGAGCAGTACTTC
CAWNPFGGGGSYEQYF
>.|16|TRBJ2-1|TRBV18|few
TGTGCCAGCTCACCTCCTTTCGGGGGTGGGGTGGAAGAGCAGTTCTTC
CASSPPFGGGVEEQFF
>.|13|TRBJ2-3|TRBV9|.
TGTGCCAGCAGTAAAATGCGTGGAGATACGCAGTATTTT
CASSKMRGDTQYF
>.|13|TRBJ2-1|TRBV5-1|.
TGCGCCAGCAGCTCAGGGTATCGAAATGAGCAGTTCTTC
CASSSGYRNEQFF
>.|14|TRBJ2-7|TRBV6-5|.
TGTGCCAGCAGGATGGACAGAGCCTCCTACGAGCAGTACTTC
CASRMDRASYEQYF
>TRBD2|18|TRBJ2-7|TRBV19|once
TGTGCCAGTAGTATGGGGGGGACTAGCGGCAACCGCCCCAACGAGCAGTACTTC
CASSMGGTSGNRPNEQYF
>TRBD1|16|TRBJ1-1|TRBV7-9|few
TGTGCCAGCAGCCCCTGGGACAGGGCAAGGGACACTGAAGCTTTCTTT
CASSPWDRARDTEAFF
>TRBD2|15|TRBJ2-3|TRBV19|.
TGTGCCAGTAGTATCTTAGCGGGACCTTCCCATACGCAGTATTTT
CASSILAGPSHTQYF
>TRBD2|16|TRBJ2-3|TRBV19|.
TGTGCCAGTAGTATCCCGATGGCGGGAGTTGTAGATACGCAGTATTTT
CASSIPMAGVVDTQYF
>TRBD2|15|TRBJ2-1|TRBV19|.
TGTGCCAGTAGTACTTTCGCGGGGGGGCCCGCTGAGCAGTTCTTC
CASSTFAGGPAEQFF
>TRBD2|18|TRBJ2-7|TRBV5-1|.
TGCGCCAGCAGCTTGTCCGTACTAGCGGGCGGAATCTCCTACGAGCAGTACTTC
CASSLSVLAGGISYEQYF
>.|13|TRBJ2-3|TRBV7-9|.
TGTGCCAGCAGCTTAGACCAGACAGATACGCAGTATTTT
CASSLDQTDTQYF
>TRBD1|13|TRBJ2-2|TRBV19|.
TGTGCCAGCCGGACAGGGGGCACCGGGGAGCTGTTTTTT
CASRTGGTGELFF
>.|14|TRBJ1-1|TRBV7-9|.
TGTGCCAGCAGGGGTCGGGGGGCGGACACTGAAGCTTTCTTT
CASRGRGADTEAFF
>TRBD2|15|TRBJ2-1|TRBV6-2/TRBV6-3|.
TGTGCCAGCAGCGCCCCGGGGGGGCCCCACAATGAGCAGTTCTTC
CASSAPGGPHNEQFF
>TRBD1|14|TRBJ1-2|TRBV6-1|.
TGTGCCAGCAGTCTGGGACAGTTGAACTATGGCTACACCTTC
CASSLGQLNYGYTF
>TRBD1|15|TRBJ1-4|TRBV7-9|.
TGTGCCAGCAGCTCTGGACAGGGGGACTCTGAAAAACTGTTTTTT
CASSSGQGDSEKLFF
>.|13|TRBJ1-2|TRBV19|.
TGTGCCACCAACCCAGATCCCCACTATGGCTACACCTTC
CATNPDPHYGYTF
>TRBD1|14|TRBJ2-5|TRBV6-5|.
TGTGCCAGCATTAAGCAGGGGGCCCGGGAGACCCAGTACTTC
CASIKQGARETQYF
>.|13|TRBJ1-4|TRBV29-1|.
TGCAGCGCCGGGCGGCAGGGGCCTGAAAAACTGTTTTTT
CSAGRQGPEKLFF
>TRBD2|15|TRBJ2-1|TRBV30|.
TGTGCCTGGAGCCTCCTAGCGGGGGCCAACAATGAGCAGTTCTTC
CAWSLLAGANNEQFF
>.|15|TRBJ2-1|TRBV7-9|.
.
CASSWGAGASGEEFF
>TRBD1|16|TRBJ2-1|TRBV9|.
TGTGCCAGCAGCGTAGGAGGCAGGGGGCCAGACAATGAGCAGTTCTTC
CASSVGGRGPDNEQFF
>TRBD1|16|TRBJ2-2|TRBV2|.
TGTGCCAGCAGCAAGGGACAGGGGGCTGTTGGCGGGGAGCTGTTTTTT
CASSKGQGAVGGELFF